This entry concerns a single T cell receptor (beta chain). Its antigen is still unknown. Trimming at V came to 3 bases and at J to 8 bases, leaving 8 bases not matched to a gene. CDR3 length: 14 amino acids. Germline-derived CDR1 and CDR2 are SGDLS and YYNGEE. Assay used: immunoSEQ multiplex PCR; TCRdb lists only in-frame clones, some missing. The table shows around 100,000 clones, with 90% occurring only once. Described time point: cycle 4 day 1 (C4D1), after five to seven weeks of nivolumab. After autologous stem cell transplantation all patients relapsed, and prior brentuximab vedotin exposure differed between cohorts. This sample is drawn from a study of PD-1 blockade in classical Hodgkin lymphoma. Overall study: Every 2 weeks, patients got 3 mg/kg intravenous nivolumab. Whole-study results and caveats: By C4D1 there was a significant rise in CD4+ TCR diversity but not in CD8+ TCR diversity. Complete responders matched newly diagnosed patients in baseline diversity. Among the patients, those starting nivolumab under 1 year after ASCT were excluded.

This receptor was obtained from a human donor with classical Hodgkin lymphoma. The V call is TRBV9, the J call TRBJ2-5; TRBD1 aligns across 9 bases. The specimen comprised peripheral blood mononuclear cells (PBMCs), sampled before the fourth cycle of nivolumab. The CDR3 DNA is TGTGCCAGCAGCGCAGCGGGACAGGGTTACACCCAGTACTTC. As protein: CASSAAGQGYTQYF.